There are a few counts of the clone carrying this T cell receptor beta chain. Its target is unknown. The data belong to a study of identical twins. Study results and limitations: Donors were not followed over many years; analysis was cross-sectional. The abundant beta clonotypes from cord blood had fewer insertions, and memory repertoires had none of this. Weaker excess twin sharing was seen among beta out-of-frame sequences.

TCRdb analysed the 5' RACE reads with MiXCR anew, one entry per CDR3 protein. The sample includes some 320,000 distinct CDR3 sequences, about 12% of them seen just once. The same specimen was also included in a second study, on yellow fever vaccine responses in identical twins.

The sample comprised CD8+ T cells sorted from blood. The sequence derives from a woman aged 18-29 years in good health.

The CDR3 spells CASSYRSGYYNEQFF. CDR3 DNA sequence: TGTGCCAGCAGTTACCGTAGCGGGTATTACAATGAGCAGTTCTTC. The chain is built from TRBV6-2 or TRBV6-3 and TRBJ2-1, with 7 bases matching TRBD2. The trim removed 2 bases at V and 4 bases at J, leaving 5 bases unmatched. The V gene's germline CDR1 is MNHEY and CDR2 SVGEGT. The CDR3 length is 15 residues.